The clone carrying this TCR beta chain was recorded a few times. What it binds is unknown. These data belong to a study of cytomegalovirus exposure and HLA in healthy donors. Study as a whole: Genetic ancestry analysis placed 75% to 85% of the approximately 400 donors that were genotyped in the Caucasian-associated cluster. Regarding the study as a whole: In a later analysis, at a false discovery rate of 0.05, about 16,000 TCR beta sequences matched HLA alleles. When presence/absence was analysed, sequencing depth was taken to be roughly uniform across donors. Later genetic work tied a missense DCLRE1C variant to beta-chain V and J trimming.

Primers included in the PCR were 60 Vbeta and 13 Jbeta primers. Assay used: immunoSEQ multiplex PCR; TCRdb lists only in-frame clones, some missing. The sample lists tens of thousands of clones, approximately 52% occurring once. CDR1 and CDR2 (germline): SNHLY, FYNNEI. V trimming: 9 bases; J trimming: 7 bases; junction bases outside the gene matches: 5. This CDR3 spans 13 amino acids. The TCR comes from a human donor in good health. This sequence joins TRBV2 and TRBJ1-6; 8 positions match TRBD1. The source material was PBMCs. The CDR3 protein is CARTGTGNSPLHF. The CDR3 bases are TGTGCCAGGACCGGGACAGGCAATTCACCCCTCCACTTT.